The text below deals with one TCR beta chain. No antigen is known for it. Base qualities are not at hand, and no much larger clone is one base apart. These data are taken from a study of CD8 T cells in Susac syndrome (dated 2019 in TCRdb). In terms of the full investigation: Repertoire sequencing was used to test whether CD8+ T cell activation and differentiation in Susac syndrome was antigen driven. Clonality of the CD8+ T cell repertoire was compared between about a dozen healthy donors, approximately 14 Susac syndrome patients and around 16 multiple sclerosis patients. Study-wide conclusions, independent of this receptor: The study acknowledged that relatively few individuals were included in the TCR sequencing and HLA analysis.

The CDR1 and CDR2 encoded by the germline V gene are MGHRA and YSYEKL. The CDR3 goes from the cysteine to the phenylalanine over 15 residues. CDR3 DNA only is kept here, 45 bases in frame from base 1. V is pruned by 0 bases and J by 2 bases, leaving 4 bases of the junction without a gene match. Peripheral blood CD8+ and CD4+ T cells from healthy donors, Susac syndrome patients and multiple sclerosis patients were profiled by high-throughput TCR beta sequencing. Healthy donors were included as age- and sex-matched controls. CD8+ TEMRA cells were enriched by FACS, while bulk CD8+ and CD4+ T cells were purified by magnetic negative isolation. Blood was drawn into EDTA tubes, processed within 24 hours, and PBMCs were isolated by density gradient centrifugation. PBMCs destined for TCR sequencing were cryopreserved in liquid nitrogen and later thawed in a 37 °C water bath. The sorted or isolated CD4+, CD8+ and CD8+ TEMRA cells reached a purity of at least 90%.

RNA was extracted using the RNeasy kit, and roughly 0.5 to 1 microgram was reverse transcribed with random hexamers. TCR beta CDR3 regions were amplified with the immunoSEQ multiplex PCR assay covering 54 Vbeta and 13 Jbeta segments. PCR amplification bias was corrected by using a synthetic template baseline for primer optimization and computational correction. The published analysis was carried out like this. Only productive sequences were kept, with reads annotated to V, D and J genes according to IMGT and analyzed in immunoSEQ Analyzer. Clonality was calculated as one minus the Shannon entropy normalized by log2 of the number of productive unique sequences. Public and private clones were assessed among the 100 most prevalent clones of each patient and control. Susac-specific clones were defined as absent from healthy and MS cohorts, 850 to 1,300 published viral clones and other ImmuneACCESS disease sequences. The raw public data were reprocessed by TCRdb itself: fastp quality trimming at Q25, MiXCR clonotype calling, in-frame beta chains only. Each entry merges the rows of one CDR3 protein and shows their most common DNA and genes. V and J calls and clone size were set by TCRdb, not the authors. Recorded for this sample are about 90,000 distinct CDR3 sequences; 85% to 95% of them occurred a single time. The ten largest clones capture around 0.32% of the sample.

The chain was built from TRBV4-1 and TRBJ2-7; TRBD1 matches 7 bases in the middle. The clonotype comes from a human donor in good health. Sequencing used CD8+ T cells from PBMCs. The DNA sequence is TGCGCCAGCAGCCAAGAAGGGGACAGTACCTACGAGCAGTACTTC. This sequence encodes CASSQEGDSTYEQYF.